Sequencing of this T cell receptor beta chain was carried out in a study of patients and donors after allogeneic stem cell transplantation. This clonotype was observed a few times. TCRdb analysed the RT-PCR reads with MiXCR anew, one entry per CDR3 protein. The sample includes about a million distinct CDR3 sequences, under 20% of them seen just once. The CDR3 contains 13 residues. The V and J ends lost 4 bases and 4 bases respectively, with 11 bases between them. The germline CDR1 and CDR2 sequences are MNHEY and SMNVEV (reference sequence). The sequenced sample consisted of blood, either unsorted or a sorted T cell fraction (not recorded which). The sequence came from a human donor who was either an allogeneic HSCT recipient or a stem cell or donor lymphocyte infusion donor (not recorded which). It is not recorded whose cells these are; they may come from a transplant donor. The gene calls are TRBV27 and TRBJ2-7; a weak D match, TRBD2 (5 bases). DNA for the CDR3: TGTGCCAGCAGTTACCGGGATAGGTACGAGCAGTACTTC. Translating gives CASSYRDRYEQYF.